Described below is a single T cell receptor beta chain sequence and its context. Its target is not known. The second PCR ran 7 to 11 cycles with a sample-barcoded 5' primer and J-beta primers. TCRdb fed the 5' RACE reads into MiXCR, producing one record per CDR3 protein. The table includes about 1.5 million distinct CDR3 sequences, 40% to 45% detected once. Each sample yielded at least 7 million isolated PBMCs. The data originate from a study of blood T cells in healthy people across ages. Study overall: Using template switching, researchers captured about one barcoded beta molecule for each two T cells. Study-wide points: Diversity figures based on one million T cells were deemed too low. Roughly linearly, TCR beta diversity per million T cells fell as age increased.

Germline CDR1 MNHEY, CDR2 SVGAGI. The CDR3 extends over 13 amino acids. The TCR comes from a woman aged 18 to 35 in good health. V usage is TRBV6-5 and J usage is TRBJ2-7, with D possibly TRBD1 on 6 matching bases. The J call may be in error: the DNA end matches TRBJ2-5 better. Sequencing used blood. CDR3 sequence (DNA): TGTGCCAGCACCGCAGGGGACGTAGAGACCCAGTACTTC. Translation gives CASTAGDVETQYF.